At least ten counts were recorded for the clone carrying this T cell receptor (beta chain). These data belong to a study of T-cell reconstitution after alpha-beta-depleted transplantation in children. Unique molecular identifiers were used to barcode this TCRbeta library. Using its own MiXCR run on the PCR reads, TCRdb lists one record per CDR3 protein. The sample lists some 840,000 distinct CDR3 sequences; around 15% were seen once. This sequence was found in a male patient between 10 and 17 years old who had a stem cell transplant for acute lymphoblastic leukemia, so the T cells may come from the graft donor. This material consisted of PBMCs, mostly from graft donor cells, taken 360 days after TCRalphabeta/CD19-depleted stem cell transplant.

The CDR3 loop is CASNAGGGETQYF. The DNA for the CDR3 is TGTGCCAGCAACGCAGGGGGTGGCGAGACCCAGTACTTC. The chain has TRBV9 and TRBJ2-5; 7 positions agree with TRBD1. The CDR3 length is 13 residues. Germline V gives CDR1 SGDLS, CDR2 YYNGEE. V dropped 6 bases and J dropped 5; count of bases not matched to a gene: 7.